This T cell receptor (beta chain) stems from a study of identical twins. With V trimmed by 8 bases and J by 0 bases, 18 bases remained unmatched. The CDR3 extends over 18 amino acids. Germline V gene sequence: CDR1 MDHEN, CDR2 SYDVKM. A remark on this clonotype: Its target is not known.

General study results and limits: Within twin pairs, the out-of-frame alpha sequences they shared showed excess low generation probability.

TCRdb fed the 5' RACE reads into MiXCR, producing one record per CDR3 protein. The sample lists roughly 230,000 distinct CDR3 sequences, around 8.3% occurring once. The same data also went into a second study, on yellow fever vaccine responses in identical twins. That source notes: Reports say the vaccine T cell response in twins looked partly convergent and partly personalized.

The sequence was obtained from a woman between 18 and 29 years old in good health. Sequencing was done on a sample of CD8+ T cells sorted from blood. The chain employs TRBV28 and TRBJ1-2, with 7 bases identical to TRBD1. The CDR3 reads CASLNGRGPRPTNYGYTF. Written as DNA, the CDR3 is TGTGCCAGCCTTAACGGGAGGGGGCCACGACCCACTAACTATGGCTACACCTTC.